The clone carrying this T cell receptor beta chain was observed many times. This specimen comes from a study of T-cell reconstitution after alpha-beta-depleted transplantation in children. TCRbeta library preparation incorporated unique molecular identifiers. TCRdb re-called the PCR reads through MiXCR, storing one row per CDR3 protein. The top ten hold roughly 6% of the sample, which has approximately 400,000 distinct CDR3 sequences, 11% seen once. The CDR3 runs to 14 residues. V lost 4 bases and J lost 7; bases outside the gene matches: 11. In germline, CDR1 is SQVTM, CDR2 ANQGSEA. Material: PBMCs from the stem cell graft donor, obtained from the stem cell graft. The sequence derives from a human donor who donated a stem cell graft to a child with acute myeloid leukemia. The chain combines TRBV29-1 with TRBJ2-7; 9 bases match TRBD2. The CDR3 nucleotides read TGCAGCGTTGTTGTAGGGCTAGCGGGAAGTGAGCAGTACTTC. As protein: CSVVVGLAGSEQYF.